A single sample is the source of the 4 T cell receptor beta chains below, sequenced in a study of T cells in Graves' hyperthyroidism and ophthalmopathy. TCR beta CDR3 regions were amplified from RNA transcripts. TCR CDR3 underwent first-round RT-PCR with the HTBI primer set. One entry per CDR3 protein, called by TCRdb with MiXCR from the multiplex PCR reads. The table shows hundreds of thousands of distinct CDR3 sequences, with 22% occurring only once. The source material was blood. All receptors derive from a man younger than 40 with Graves' ophthalmopathy.

The table lists this clonotype with many counts. The chain employs TRBV2 and TRBJ1-2, with D tentatively TRBD1 (5 bases). Germline lookup yields CDR1 SNHLY and CDR2 FYNNEI. The CDR3 is 14 amino acids. The V and J ends lost 4 bases and 2 bases respectively, with 11 bases between them. The CDR3 protein is CASSGDRLNYGYTF. The CDR3 DNA reads as TGTGCCAGCAGTGGAGACAGACTCAACTATGGCTACACCTTC.

This clonotype has only a few counts. V gene TRBV3-1 combines with J gene TRBJ2-2; D call uncertain. The CDR3 consists of 17 residues. The germline gives CDR1 LGHDT, CDR2 YNNKEL (reference sequence). V lost 0 bases and J lost 2, with 13 bases in between. The CDR3 region has the DNA TGTGCCAGCAGCCAAGATTTTGCACATATCAACACCGGGGAGCTGTTTTTT. Its protein product is CASSQDFAHINTGELFF.

The chain couples TRBV19 to TRBJ2-1; 13 bases line up with TRBD2. This CDR3 comprises 15 residues. CDR1 is LNHDA, CDR2 SQIVND, per germline (reference sequence). J was trimmed by 8 bases and V by 7 bases; bases with no gene match: 8. The DNA of the CDR3 is TGTGCCAGTACTACACTAGCGGGGGGGGGACATGAGCAGTTCTTC. This codes for CASTTLAGGGHEQFF.

The chain joins TRBV11-2 to TRBJ2-7; no definite D call. From germline, CDR1 is SGHAT and CDR2 FQNNGV. The germline V and J ends were trimmed by 3 bases and 3 bases, with 9 bases remaining between them. The CDR3 totals 13 residues. The CDR3 is CASSFARNYEQYF. CDR3 in DNA: TGTGCCAGCAGCTTCGCCAGAAACTACGAGCAGTACTTC.